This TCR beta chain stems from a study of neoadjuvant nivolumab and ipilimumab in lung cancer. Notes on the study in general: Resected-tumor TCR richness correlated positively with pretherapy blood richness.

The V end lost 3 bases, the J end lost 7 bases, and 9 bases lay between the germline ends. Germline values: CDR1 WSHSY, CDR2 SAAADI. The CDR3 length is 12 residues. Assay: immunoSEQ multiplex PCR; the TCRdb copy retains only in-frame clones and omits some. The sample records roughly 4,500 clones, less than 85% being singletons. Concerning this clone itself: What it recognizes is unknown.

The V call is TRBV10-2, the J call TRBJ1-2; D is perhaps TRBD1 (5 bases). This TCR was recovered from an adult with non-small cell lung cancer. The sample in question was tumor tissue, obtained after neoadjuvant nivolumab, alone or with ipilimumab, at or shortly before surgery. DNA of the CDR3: TGCGCCAGCAGTGACAGGGACTTTGGCTACACCTTC. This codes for CASSDRDFGYTF.